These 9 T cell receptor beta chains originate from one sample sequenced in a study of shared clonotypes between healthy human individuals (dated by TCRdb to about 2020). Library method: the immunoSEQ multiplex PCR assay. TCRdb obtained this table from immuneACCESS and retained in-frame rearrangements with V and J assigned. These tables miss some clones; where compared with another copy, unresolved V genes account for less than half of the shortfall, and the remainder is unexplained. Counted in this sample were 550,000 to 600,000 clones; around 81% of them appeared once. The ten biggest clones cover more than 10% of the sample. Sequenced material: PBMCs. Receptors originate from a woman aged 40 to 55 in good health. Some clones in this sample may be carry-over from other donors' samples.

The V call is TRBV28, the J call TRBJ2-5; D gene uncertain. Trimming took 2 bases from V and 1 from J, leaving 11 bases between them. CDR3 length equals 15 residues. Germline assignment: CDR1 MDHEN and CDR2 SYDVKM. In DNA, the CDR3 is TGTGCCAGCAGTTTACTCCGACGGTCCCAAGAGACCCAGTACTTC. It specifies CASSLLRRSQETQYF.

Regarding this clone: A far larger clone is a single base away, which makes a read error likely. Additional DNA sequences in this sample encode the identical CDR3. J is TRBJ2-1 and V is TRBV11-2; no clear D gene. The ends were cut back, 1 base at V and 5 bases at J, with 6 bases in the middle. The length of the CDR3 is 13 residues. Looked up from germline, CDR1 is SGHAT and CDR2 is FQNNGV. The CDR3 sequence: CASSLGPNNEQFF. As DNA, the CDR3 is TGTGCCAGCAGCTTAGGCCCTAACAATGAGCAGTTCTTC.

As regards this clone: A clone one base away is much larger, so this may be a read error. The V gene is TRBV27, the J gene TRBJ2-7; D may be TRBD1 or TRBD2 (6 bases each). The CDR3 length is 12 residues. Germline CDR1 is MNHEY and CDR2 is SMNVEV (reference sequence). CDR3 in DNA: TGTGCCAGCAGTTCCAAGGGGGGCGAGCAGCACTTC. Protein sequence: CASSSKGGEQHF.

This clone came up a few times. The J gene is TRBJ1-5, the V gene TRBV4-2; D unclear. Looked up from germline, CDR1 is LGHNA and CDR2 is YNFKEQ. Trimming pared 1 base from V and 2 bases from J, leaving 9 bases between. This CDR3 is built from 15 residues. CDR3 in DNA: TGTGCCAGCAGCCAAGCCCTGGCGCGCAATCAGCCCCAGCATTTT. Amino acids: CASSQALARNQPQHF.

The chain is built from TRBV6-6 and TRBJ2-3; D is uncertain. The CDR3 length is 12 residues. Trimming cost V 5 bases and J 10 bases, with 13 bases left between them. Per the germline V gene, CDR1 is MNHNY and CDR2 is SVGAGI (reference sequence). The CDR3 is CASSTPTTAQYF. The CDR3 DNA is TGTGCCAGCAGTACGCCGACCACTGCGCAGTATTTT.

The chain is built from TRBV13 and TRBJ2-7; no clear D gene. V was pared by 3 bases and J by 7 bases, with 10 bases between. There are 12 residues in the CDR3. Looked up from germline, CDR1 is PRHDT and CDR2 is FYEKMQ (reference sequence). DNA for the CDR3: TGTGCCAGCAGCTTGGGTCGTCTGGAGCAGTACTTC. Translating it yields CASSLGRLEQYF. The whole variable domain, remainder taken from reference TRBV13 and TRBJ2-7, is AAGVIQSPRHLIKEKRETATLKCYPIPRHDTVYWYQQGPGQDPQFLISFYEKMQSDKGSIPDRFSAQQFSDYHSELNMSSLELGDSALYFCASSLGRLEQYFGPGTRLTVT.

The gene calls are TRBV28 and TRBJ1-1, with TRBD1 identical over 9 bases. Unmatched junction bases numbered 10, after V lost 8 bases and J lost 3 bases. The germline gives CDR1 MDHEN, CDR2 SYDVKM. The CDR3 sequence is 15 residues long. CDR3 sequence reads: CASRGTGIGDTEAFF. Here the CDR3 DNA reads TGTGCCAGCCGCGGGACAGGGATTGGGGACACTGAAGCTTTCTTT.

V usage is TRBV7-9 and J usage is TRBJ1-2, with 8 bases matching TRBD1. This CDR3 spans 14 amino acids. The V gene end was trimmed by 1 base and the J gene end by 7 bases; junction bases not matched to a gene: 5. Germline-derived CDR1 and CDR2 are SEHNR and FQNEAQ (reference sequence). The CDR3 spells CASSLVGQGSGYTF. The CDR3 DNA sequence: TGTGCCAGCAGCTTAGTCGGACAGGGAAGTGGCTACACCTTC.

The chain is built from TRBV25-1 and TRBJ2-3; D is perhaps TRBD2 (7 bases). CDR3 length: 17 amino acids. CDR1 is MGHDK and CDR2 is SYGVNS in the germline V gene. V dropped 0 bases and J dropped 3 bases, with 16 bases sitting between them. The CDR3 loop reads CASSEYGGRDTTDTQYF. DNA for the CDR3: TGTGCCAGCAGTGAATACGGAGGGAGGGACACTACAGATACGCAGTATTTT.